This TCR beta chain appears in the sequencing data of a study of T cell responses to AZD1222 COVID-19 vaccine. CDR3 length: 17 amino acids. Germline V lookup: CDR1 SGHNT, CDR2 YYREEE (reference sequence). V lost 3 bases to trimming and J lost 0 bases, with 15 bases between them. General study results and limits: Spike-specific TCR breadth and depth both grew after two AZD1222 doses.

A note on this clone: The antigen is unknown.

Produced via immunoSEQ multiplex PCR; TCRdb's table is partial and in-frame only. This repertoire shows 150,000 or so clones, approximately 90% found once; its top ten account for 6.9%. This chain joins TRBV5-4 and TRBJ2-2; D remains ambiguous. The receptor was isolated from an adult in good health. This specimen was peripheral blood, taken on day 0 of AZD1222 vaccination. The CDR3: CASSSQLGTTNTGELFF. The CDR3 DNA follows: TGTGCCAGCAGCTCCCAGCTCGGCACTACGAACACCGGGGAGCTGTTTTTT.